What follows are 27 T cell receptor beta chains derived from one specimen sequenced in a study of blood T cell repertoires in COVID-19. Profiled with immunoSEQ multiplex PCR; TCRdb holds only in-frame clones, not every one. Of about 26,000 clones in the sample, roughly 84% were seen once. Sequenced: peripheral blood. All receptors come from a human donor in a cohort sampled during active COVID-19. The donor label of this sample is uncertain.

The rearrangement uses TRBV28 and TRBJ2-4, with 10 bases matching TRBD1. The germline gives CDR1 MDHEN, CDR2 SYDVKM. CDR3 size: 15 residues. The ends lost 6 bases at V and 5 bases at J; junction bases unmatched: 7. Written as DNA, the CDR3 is TGTGCCAGCAGCCGACAGGGGGCGCTGCAAAACATTCAGTACTTC. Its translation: CASSRQGALQNIQYF.

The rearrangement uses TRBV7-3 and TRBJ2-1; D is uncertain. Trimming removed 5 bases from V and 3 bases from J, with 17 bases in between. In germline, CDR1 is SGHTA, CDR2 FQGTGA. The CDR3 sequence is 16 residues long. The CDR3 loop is CASSPGSEVLYNEQFF. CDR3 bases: TGTGCCAGCAGCCCCGGATCCGAGGTCCTCTACAATGAGCAGTTCTTC.

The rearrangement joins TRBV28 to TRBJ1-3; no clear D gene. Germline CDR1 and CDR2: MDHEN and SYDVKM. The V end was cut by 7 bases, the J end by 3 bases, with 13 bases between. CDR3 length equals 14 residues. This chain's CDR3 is CASTKTTLGNTIYF. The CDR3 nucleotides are TGTGCCAGCACGAAGACTACCCTTGGAAACACCATATATTTT. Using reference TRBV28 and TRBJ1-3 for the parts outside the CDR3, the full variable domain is DVKVTQSSRYLVKRTGEKVFLECVQDMDHENMFWYRQDPGLGLRLIYFSYDVKMKEKGDIPEGYSVSREKKERFSLILESASTNQTSMYLCASTKTTLGNTIYFGEGSWLTVV.

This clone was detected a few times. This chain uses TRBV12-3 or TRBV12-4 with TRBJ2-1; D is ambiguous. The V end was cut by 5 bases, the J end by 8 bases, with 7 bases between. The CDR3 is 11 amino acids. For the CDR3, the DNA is TGTGCCAGCAGTGCAGGTCATGAGCAGTTCTTC. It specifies CASSAGHEQFF.

The CDR3 spells CASMAGSYEQYF. The CDR3 nucleotides read TGTGCCAGCATGGCAGGTTCCTACGAGCAGTACTTC. The chain links TRBV2 to TRBJ2-7; D is unclear. V gave up 7 bases and J gave up 1 base, with 8 bases separating them. The CDR3 totals 12 residues. Germline loops: CDR1 SNHLY, CDR2 FYNNEI.

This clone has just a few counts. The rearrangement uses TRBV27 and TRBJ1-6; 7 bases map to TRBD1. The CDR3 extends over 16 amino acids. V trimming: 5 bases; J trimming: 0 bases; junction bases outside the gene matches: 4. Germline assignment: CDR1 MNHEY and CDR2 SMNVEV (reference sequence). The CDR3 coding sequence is TGTGCCAGCAGTAGGGACAGCACCTCCTATAATTCACCCCTCCACTTT. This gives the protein CASSRDSTSYNSPLHF.

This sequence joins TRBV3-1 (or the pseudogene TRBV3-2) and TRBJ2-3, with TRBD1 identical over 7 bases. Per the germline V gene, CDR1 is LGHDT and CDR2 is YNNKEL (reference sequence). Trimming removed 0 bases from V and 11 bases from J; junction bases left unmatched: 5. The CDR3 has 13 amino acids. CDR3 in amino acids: CASSQERAGGQYF. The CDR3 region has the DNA TGTGCCAGCAGCCAAGAGAGGGCAGGGGGGCAGTATTTT.

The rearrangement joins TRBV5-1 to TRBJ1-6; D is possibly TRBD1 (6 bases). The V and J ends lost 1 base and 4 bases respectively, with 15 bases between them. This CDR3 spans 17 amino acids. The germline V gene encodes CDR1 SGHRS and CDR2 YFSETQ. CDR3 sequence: CASSLLARGLYNSPLHF. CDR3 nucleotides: TGCGCCAGCAGCTTGTTAGCCAGGGGCTTATATAATTCACCCCTCCACTTT.

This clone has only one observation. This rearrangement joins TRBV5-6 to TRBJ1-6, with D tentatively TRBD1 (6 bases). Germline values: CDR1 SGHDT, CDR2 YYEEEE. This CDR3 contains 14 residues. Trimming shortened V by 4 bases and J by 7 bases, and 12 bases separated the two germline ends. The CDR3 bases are TGTGCCAGCAGCACAGGGAAAGCCAATTCACCCCTCCACTTT. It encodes CASSTGKANSPLHF.

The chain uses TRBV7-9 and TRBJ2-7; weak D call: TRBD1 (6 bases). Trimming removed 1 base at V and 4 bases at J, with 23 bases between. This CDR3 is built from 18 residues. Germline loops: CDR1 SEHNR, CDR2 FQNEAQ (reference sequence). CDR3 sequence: CASSLGTAINRAAYEQYF. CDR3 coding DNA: TGTGCCAGCAGCTTAGGGACAGCGATAAACCGGGCCGCTTACGAGCAGTACTTC.

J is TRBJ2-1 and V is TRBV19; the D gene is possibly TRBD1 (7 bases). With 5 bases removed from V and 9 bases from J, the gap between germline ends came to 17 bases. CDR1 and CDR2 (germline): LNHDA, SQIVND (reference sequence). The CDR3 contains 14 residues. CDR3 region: CASSPGGLLGEQFF. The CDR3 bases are TGTGCCAGTAGTCCAGGGGGGCTTTTGGGTGAGCAGTTCTTC.

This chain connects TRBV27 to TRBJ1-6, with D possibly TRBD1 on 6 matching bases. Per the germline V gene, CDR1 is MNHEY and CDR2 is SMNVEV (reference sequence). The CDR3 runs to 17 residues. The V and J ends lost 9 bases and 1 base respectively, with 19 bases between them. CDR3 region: CASGGFVWGSYNSPLHF. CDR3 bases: TGTGCCAGTGGGGGCTTCGTGTGGGGGTCCTATAATTCACCCCTCCACTTT.

CDR3 sequence: CASSSRGPPDTQYF. CDR3 DNA sequence: TGTGCCAGCAGCTCCAGGGGCCCACCGGATACGCAGTATTTT. This chain links TRBV5-4 with TRBJ2-3; a possible D gene is TRBD1 (6 bases). Trimming took off 3 bases at V and 6 bases at J, with 14 bases between the two ends. The germline gives CDR1 SGHNT, CDR2 YYREEE (reference sequence). The CDR3 is made up of 14 amino acids.

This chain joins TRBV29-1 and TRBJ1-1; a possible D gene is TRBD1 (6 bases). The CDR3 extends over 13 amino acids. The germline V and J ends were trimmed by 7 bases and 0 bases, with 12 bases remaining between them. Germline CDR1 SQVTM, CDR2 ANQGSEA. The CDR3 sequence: CSAEGQLNTEAFF. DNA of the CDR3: TGCAGCGCAGAGGGACAACTGAACACTGAAGCTTTCTTT. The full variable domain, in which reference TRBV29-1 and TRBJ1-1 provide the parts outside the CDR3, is SAVISQKPSRDICQRGTSLTIQCQVDSQVTMMFWYRQQPGQSLTLIATANQGSEATYESGFVIDKFPISRPNLTFSTLTVSNMSPEDSSIYLCSAEGQLNTEAFFGQGTRLTVV.

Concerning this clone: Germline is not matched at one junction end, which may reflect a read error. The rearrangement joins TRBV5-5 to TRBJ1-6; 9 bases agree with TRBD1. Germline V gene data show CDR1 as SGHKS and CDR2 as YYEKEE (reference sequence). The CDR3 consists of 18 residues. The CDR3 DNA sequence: TGTGCCAGCAGGCCGGGACAGGGCCCGAGCTCCTATAATTCATCCCTCCACTTT. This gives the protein CASRPGQGPSSYNSSLHF. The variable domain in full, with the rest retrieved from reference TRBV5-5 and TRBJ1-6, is DAGVTQSPTHLIKTRGQQVTLRCSPISGHKSVSWYQQVLGQGPQFIFQYYEKEERGRGNFPDRFSARQFPNYSSELNVNALLLGDSALYLCASRPGQGPSSYNSSLHFGNGTRLTVT.

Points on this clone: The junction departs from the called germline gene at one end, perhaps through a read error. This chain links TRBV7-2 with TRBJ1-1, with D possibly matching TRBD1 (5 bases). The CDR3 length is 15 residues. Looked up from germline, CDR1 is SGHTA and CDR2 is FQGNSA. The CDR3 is CASSLLRGVAVGDFF. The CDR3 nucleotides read TGTGCCAGCAGCCTCTTACGTGGGGTTGCCGTTGGGGACTTTTTT.

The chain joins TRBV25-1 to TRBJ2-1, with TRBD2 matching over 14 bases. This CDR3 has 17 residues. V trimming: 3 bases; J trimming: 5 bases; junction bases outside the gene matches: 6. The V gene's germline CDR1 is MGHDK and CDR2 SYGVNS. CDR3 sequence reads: CASSDSGLAGGNNEQFF. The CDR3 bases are TGTGCCAGCAGTGACTCCGGACTAGCGGGGGGCAACAATGAGCAGTTCTTC.

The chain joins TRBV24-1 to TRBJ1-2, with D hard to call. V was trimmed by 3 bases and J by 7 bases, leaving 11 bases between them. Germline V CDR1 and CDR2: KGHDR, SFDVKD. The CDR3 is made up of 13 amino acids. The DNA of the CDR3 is TGTGCCACCAGTGATGGCGGGGTAGGTGGCTACACCTTC. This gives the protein CATSDGGVGGYTF.

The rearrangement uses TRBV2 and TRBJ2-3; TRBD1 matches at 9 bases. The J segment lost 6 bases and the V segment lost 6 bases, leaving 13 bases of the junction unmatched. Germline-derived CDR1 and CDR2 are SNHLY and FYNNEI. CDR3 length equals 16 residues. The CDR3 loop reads CASSYTGQGRWDTQYF. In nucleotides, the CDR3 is TGTGCCAGCAGCTATACGGGACAGGGTCGTTGGGATACGCAGTATTTT. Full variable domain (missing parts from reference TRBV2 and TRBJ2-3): EPEVTQTPSHQVTQMGQEVILRCVPISNHLYFYWYRQILGQKVEFLVSFYNNEISEKSEIFDDQFSVERPDGSNFTLKIRSTKLEDSAMYFCASSYTGQGRWDTQYFGPGTRLTVL.

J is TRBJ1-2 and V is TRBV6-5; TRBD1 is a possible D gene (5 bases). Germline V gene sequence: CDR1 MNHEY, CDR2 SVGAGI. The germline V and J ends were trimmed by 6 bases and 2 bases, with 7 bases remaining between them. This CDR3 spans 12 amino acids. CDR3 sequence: CASRTVNYGYTF. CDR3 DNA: TGTGCCAGCAGGACAGTAAACTATGGCTACACCTTC.

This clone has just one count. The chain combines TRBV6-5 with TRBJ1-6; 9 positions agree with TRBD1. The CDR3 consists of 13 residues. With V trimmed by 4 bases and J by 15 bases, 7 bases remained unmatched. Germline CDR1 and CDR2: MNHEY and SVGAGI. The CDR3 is CASSLGQGALLHF. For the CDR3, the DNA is TGTGCCAGCAGTTTGGGACAGGGCGCTCTCCTCCACTTT.

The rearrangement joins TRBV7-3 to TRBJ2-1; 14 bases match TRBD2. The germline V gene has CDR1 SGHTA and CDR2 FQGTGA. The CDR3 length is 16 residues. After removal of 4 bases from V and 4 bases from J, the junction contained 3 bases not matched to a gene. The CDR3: CASSSGLAGGYNEQFF. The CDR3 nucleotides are TGTGCCAGCAGCTCTGGACTAGCGGGGGGTTACAATGAGCAGTTCTTC.

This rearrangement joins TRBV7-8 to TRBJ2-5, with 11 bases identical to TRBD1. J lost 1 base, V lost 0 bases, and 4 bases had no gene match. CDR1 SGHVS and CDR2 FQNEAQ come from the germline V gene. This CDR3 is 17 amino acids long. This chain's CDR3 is CASSLAGTGGFQETQYF. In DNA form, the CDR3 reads TGTGCCAGCAGCTTAGCAGGGACAGGGGGATTCCAAGAGACCCAGTACTTC.

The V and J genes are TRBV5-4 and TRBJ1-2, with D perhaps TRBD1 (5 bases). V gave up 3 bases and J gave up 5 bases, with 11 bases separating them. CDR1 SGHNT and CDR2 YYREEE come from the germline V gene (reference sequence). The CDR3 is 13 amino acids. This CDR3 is CASSSRGAYGYTF. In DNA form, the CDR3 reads TGTGCCAGCAGCTCAAGGGGCGCATATGGCTACACCTTC.

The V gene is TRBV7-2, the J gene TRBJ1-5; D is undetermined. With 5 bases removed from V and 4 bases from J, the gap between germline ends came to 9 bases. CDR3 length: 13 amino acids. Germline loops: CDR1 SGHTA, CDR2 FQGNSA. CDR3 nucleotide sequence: TGTGCCAGCAGCCAGCCGGGGAATCAGCCCCAGCATTTT. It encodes CASSQPGNQPQHF.

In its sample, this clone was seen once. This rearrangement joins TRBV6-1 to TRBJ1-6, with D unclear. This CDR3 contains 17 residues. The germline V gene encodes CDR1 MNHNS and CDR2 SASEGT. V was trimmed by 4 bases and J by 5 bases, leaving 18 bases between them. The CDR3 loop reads CASSGGLRLLDNSPLHF. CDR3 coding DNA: TGTGCCAGCAGTGGAGGATTGAGATTGTTGGATAATTCACCCCTCCACTTT.

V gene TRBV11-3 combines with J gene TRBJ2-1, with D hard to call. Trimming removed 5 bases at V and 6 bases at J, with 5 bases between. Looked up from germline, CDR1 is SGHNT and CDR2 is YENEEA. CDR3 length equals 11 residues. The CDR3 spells CASSEANEQFF. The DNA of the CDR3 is TGTGCCAGCAGCGAGGCCAATGAGCAGTTCTTC.